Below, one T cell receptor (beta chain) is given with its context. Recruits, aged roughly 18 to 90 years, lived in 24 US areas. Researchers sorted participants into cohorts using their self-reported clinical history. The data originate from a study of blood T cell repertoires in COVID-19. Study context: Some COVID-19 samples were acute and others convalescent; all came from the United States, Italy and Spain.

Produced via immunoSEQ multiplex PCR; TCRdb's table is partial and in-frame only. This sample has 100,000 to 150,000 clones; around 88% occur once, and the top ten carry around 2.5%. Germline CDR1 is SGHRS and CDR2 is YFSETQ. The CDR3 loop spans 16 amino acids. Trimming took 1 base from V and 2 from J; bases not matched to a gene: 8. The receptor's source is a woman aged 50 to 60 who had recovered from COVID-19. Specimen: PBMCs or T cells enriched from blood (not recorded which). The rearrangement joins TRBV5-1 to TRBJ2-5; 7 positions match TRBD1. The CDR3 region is CASSLSTGQLQETQYF. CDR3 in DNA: TGCGCCAGCAGCTTGTCTACGGGACAGCTACAAGAGACCCAGTACTTC.